One sample yielded the 17 T cell receptor beta chains listed below, sequenced in a study of cytomegalovirus exposure and HLA in healthy donors (dated by TCRdb to 2016 to 2017). The library was prepared using the immunoSEQ multiplex PCR assay. The multiplex PCR relied on a mix of 60 forward primers for TCR Vbeta segments and 13 reverse primers for TCR Jbeta segments. Entries here come from immuneACCESS through TCRdb and include only in-frame sequences with V and J called. Some clones fail to appear in such tables; in the studies checked, an unresolved V gene covers under half of the shortfall, and the cause of the remainder is unknown. The sample includes 150,000 or so clones, with around 83% observed a single time. The ten largest account for approximately 2.5% of the sample. The sequencing sample was made of PBMCs. The receptors here all came from a woman in her late teens or twenties in good health and CMV-seronegative.

This chain joins TRBV6-5 and TRBJ2-2; 7 bases line up with TRBD1. CDR1 and CDR2 from the germline V gene are MNHEY and SVGAGI. The J segment lost 3 bases and the V segment lost 6 bases, leaving 4 bases of the junction unmatched. There are 14 residues in the CDR3. CDR3 DNA sequence: TGTGCCAGCAGATACAGGGGCTACACCGGGGAGCTGTTTTTT. Translated, it gives CASRYRGYTGELFF.

Comments on this clone: This CDR3 is also generated by other DNA sequences in the sample. The V call is TRBV4-2, the J call TRBJ2-3; 7 nucleotides match TRBD2. Germline V lookup: CDR1 LGHNA, CDR2 YNFKEQ. V lost 4 bases, J lost 4 bases, and 14 bases stayed unmatched. CDR3 size: 17 residues. CDR3 loop: CASSPPPSGLGPDTQYF. Here the CDR3 DNA reads TGTGCCAGCAGCCCGCCCCCTAGCGGCCTTGGTCCAGATACGCAGTATTTT.

The chain combines TRBV5-5 with TRBJ1-1; D is perhaps TRBD1 (5 bases). Germline CDR1 reads SGHKS; CDR2 reads YYEKEE (reference sequence). Trimming stripped 6 bases from V and 8 bases from J, with 17 bases between. The CDR3 covers 13 residues. CDR3 DNA: TGTGCCAGCACCCAACCTGGGAGGGACGAAGCTTTCTTT. This encodes CASTQPGRDEAFF.

V gene TRBV27 combines with J gene TRBJ2-5, with 9 bases identical to TRBD2. Trimming took 6 bases from V and 5 from J; bases not matched to a gene: 19. This CDR3 has 18 residues. CDR1 MNHEY and CDR2 SMNVEV come from the germline V gene (reference sequence). CDR3 in DNA: TGTGCCAGCAGGGCCCATGGGGCTAGCGGGATGGGGTTGGAGACCCAGTACTTC. Its protein is CASRAHGASGMGLETQYF.

The chain couples TRBV2 to TRBJ1-6, with TRBD1 as a possible D gene (6 bases). This CDR3 has 15 residues. Trimming stripped 7 bases from V and 8 bases from J, with 18 bases between. Per the germline V gene, CDR1 is SNHLY and CDR2 is FYNNEI. This CDR3 is CASTSRGAGDSPLHF. The CDR3 DNA sequence: TGTGCCAGCACTTCCCGGGGGGCTGGGGATTCACCCCTCCACTTT.

The gene calls are TRBV7-2 and TRBJ2-5, with 8 bases aligning to TRBD1. The CDR3 is made up of 15 amino acids. The V segment lost 2 bases and the J segment 2 bases; nucleotides outside the gene matches: 4. The germline CDR1 and CDR2 sequences are SGHTA and FQGNSA. CDR3 DNA: TGTGCCAGCAGCTTATTAGGGACAGGTCAAGAGACCCAGTACTTC. It translates to CASSLLGTGQETQYF.

The chain joins TRBV9 to TRBJ2-3; TRBD2 aligns across 8 bases. This CDR3 has 15 residues. After removal of 4 bases from V and 0 bases from J, the junction contained 4 bases not matched to a gene. Germline lookup yields CDR1 SGDLS and CDR2 YYNGEE. The CDR3 protein is CASSYGGASTDTQYF. Written as DNA, the CDR3 is TGTGCCAGCAGCTACGGGGGGGCTAGCACAGATACGCAGTATTTT.

V usage is TRBV30 and J usage is TRBJ2-5, with 7 nucleotides matching TRBD2. J was trimmed by 11 bases and V by 5 bases; bases with no gene match: 14. The CDR3 length is 13 residues. CDR1 GTSNPN and CDR2 SVGIG come from the germline V gene (reference sequence). In DNA, the CDR3 is TGTGCCTGGGAAGGACCTCCCGCGGGAGAGCAGTACTTC. Translation gives CAWEGPPAGEQYF.

J is TRBJ1-6 and V is TRBV7-2; 9 bases match TRBD1. Trimming removed 5 bases from V and 6 bases from J; junction bases left unmatched: 5. The CDR3 consists of 15 residues. The germline V gene encodes CDR1 SGHTA and CDR2 FQGNSA. The CDR3 region is CASSVQQGANSPLHF. The CDR3 nucleotides read TGTGCCAGCAGCGTACAACAGGGGGCTAATTCACCCCTCCACTTT.

The J gene is TRBJ2-5, the V gene TRBV28; perhaps TRBD1 as D (5 bases). This CDR3 contains 13 residues. Germline values: CDR1 MDHEN, CDR2 SYDVKM. V lost 5 bases and J lost 9, with 16 bases in between. The CDR3 loop is CASSRTHLWAQYF. The CDR3 DNA follows: TGTGCCAGCAGTCGGACACATCTTTGGGCCCAGTACTTC.

This chain connects TRBV5-6 to TRBJ1-2, with 10 bases lining up with TRBD1. The germline V gene has CDR1 SGHDT and CDR2 YYEEEE. This CDR3 spans 14 amino acids. V lost 5 bases and J lost 4; bases outside the gene matches: 5. CDR3 sequence reads: CASSPGTGVYGYTF. CDR3 bases: TGTGCCAGCAGTCCCGGGACAGGGGTCTATGGCTACACCTTC.

The genes are TRBV7-9 and TRBJ1-4, with TRBD1 matching 10 bases. V lost 1 base and J lost 4; bases outside the gene matches: 3. Germline V gene sequence: CDR1 SEHNR, CDR2 FQNEAQ (reference sequence). The CDR3 is made up of 16 amino acids. The CDR3 nucleotides are TGTGCCAGCAGCTTAGGGACAGGGGGTTATAATGAAAAACTGTTTTTT. Protein: CASSLGTGGYNEKLFF.

The chain links TRBV30 to TRBJ2-1; 7 bases map to TRBD2. V shed 1 base and J 10 bases; nucleotides not matched to a gene: 4. The CDR3 runs to 12 residues. Germline assignment: CDR1 GTSNPN and CDR2 SVGIG (reference sequence). DNA of the CDR3: TGTGCCTGGAGTGAGGAGGGAGGGGAGCAGTTCTTC. Translated, it gives CAWSEEGGEQFF.

This clone was seen a single time. This chain links TRBV7-8 with TRBJ2-4; a possible D gene is TRBD2 (6 bases). Trimming pared 5 bases from V and 1 base from J, leaving 21 bases between. The length of the CDR3 is 18 residues. The V gene's germline CDR1 is SGHVS and CDR2 FQNEAQ. CDR3 sequence: CASSPGSSGAWAKNIQYF. The CDR3, as DNA: TGTGCCAGCAGCCCCGGGAGTAGCGGAGCCTGGGCCAAAAACATTCAGTACTTC.

The J gene is TRBJ1-2, the V gene TRBV7-9; 9 bases line up with TRBD1. The CDR3 contains 16 residues. The V segment lost 4 bases and the J segment 3 bases; nucleotides outside the gene matches: 9. CDR1 and CDR2 (germline): SEHNR, FQNEAQ (reference sequence). CDR3 sequence: CASSSLPGQGYYGYTF. In DNA form, the CDR3 reads TGTGCCAGCAGCTCCTTACCTGGACAGGGGTACTATGGCTACACCTTC. Based on the CDR3 plus reference TRBV7-9 and TRBJ1-2, the full variable domain is DTGVSQNPRHKITKRGQNVTFRCDPISEHNRLYWYRQTLGQGPEFLTYFQNEAQLEKSRLLSDRFSAERPKGSFSTLEIQRTEQGDSAMYLCASSSLPGQGYYGYTFGSGTRLTVV.

The sample holds one count of this clone. CDR3 loop: CASSPVAGANNEQFF. CDR3 coding DNA: TGTGCCAGTAGTCCCGTGGCAGGGGCCAACAATGAGCAGTTCTTC. The gene calls are TRBV19 and TRBJ2-1; D is perhaps TRBD1 (6 bases). Trimming removed 5 bases from V and 5 bases from J, with 16 bases in between. Per germline, CDR1 LNHDA and CDR2 SQIVND (reference sequence). The CDR3 covers 15 residues.

The V and J genes are TRBV4-3 and TRBJ2-4; 8 bases agree with TRBD1. This CDR3 region has 16 residues. The germline gives CDR1 LGHNA, CDR2 YSLEER. With V trimmed by 0 bases and J by 7 bases, 8 bases remained unmatched. CDR3 protein: CASSQDIGAGGNIQYF. As DNA, the CDR3 is TGCGCCAGCAGCCAAGATATTGGGGCAGGGGGCAACATTCAGTACTTC.